This T cell receptor beta chain was observed in a study of T-cell reconstitution after alpha-beta-depleted transplantation in children. Study results and limitations: The study reportedly traced alpha-beta T cells about two months after transplant to several hundred expanded graft clones. T-cell counts and diversity at one year following transplant were attributed mainly to newly produced T cells.

CDR1 is SGHRS, CDR2 YFSETQ, per germline. The CDR3 totals 16 residues. V was cut by 1 base and J by 0 bases, with 10 bases left in between. The TCRbeta library incorporated unique molecular identifiers. TCRdb itself ran the PCR reads through MiXCR, one entry per CDR3 protein. The data contain 800,000 to 1,000,000 distinct CDR3 sequences, about 30% of them singletons. For this clonotype: The antigen remains undetermined.

The material sequenced was PBMCs, mostly from graft donor cells, taken 360 days after TCRalphabeta/CD19-depleted stem cell transplant. This receptor was obtained from a boy under two years old who had a stem cell transplant for SCID, so the T cells may come from the graft donor. The chain is built from TRBV5-1 and TRBJ2-2; D gene ambiguous. In DNA form, the CDR3 reads TGCGCCAGCAGCTTGTGGGCAGGCACGAACACCGGGGAGCTGTTTTTT. It translates to CASSLWAGTNTGELFF.